The TCR beta chain under discussion was sequenced for a study of T cell responses to AZD1222 COVID-19 vaccine. Second-dose groups at about 4 or about 12 weeks were pooled. The data were produced by immunoSEQ multiplex PCR, yet TCRdb's version contains in-frame clones alone and is incomplete. The sample records over 130,000 clones, about 93% being singletons. Trimming took 9 bases from V and 2 from J, leaving 11 bases between them. CDR1 is LNHNV and CDR2 is YYDKDF in the germline V gene (reference sequence). The CDR3 runs to 13 residues. Overall study findings and caveats: A reported finding is that nearly half of spike-specific TCRs target unmutated variant regions. A mostly white British donor set with more females was recruited, and clonal diversity was possibly underestimated.

Of note for this clone: Antigen: not known.

The sample was peripheral blood, taken 28 days after the second AZD1222 dose. This sequence was found in an adult who received the AZD1222 COVID-19 vaccine. This rearrangement joins TRBV15 to TRBJ2-1, with a tentative D call TRBD1 (6 bases). As DNA, the CDR3 is TGTGCCACAGGGGGAATTCCCTACAATGAGCAGTTCTTC. Translated, it gives CATGGIPYNEQFF.